The source of this TCR beta chain is a study of blood T cell repertoires in COVID-19. Turning to the study itself: Italy, Spain and the United States were the sources of the convalescent and acute COVID-19 samples. T cells, B-cell-depleted T cells, or PBMCs supplied cDNA or gDNA.

Repertoires were generated with immunoSEQ multiplex PCR, while TCRdb's copy carries only in-frame clones and drops some. The table lists 120,000 or so clones, about 80% of them singletons. V was trimmed by 2 bases and J by 5 bases, leaving 9 bases between them. This CDR3 has 13 amino acids. CDR1 and CDR2 from the germline V gene are SEHNR and FQNEAQ (reference sequence). This clone appeared once. The sequence was obtained from a human donor in a cohort sampled during active COVID-19. The sample consisted of peripheral blood. V usage is TRBV7-9 and J usage is TRBJ2-5; D gene uncertain. The CDR3 loop is CASSLSGEETQYF. CDR3 nucleotide sequence: TGTGCCAGCAGCTTATCGGGTGAGGAGACCCAGTACTTC.